This T cell receptor (beta chain) was sequenced for a study of T cell clones after liver transplantation. Study background: Three of eight recipients were HCV-positive; others had non-autoimmune, non-viral indications.

Study results and caveats: The donor-reactive repertoire was only partly measurable in two subjects, lacking donor cells.

Profiling relied on immunoSEQ multiplex PCR, and the TCRdb table lists in-frame clones only, not all of them. The sample shows fewer than 10,000 clones, 72% of them seen only once. The length of the CDR3 is 15 residues. Germline V gives CDR1 ENHRY, CDR2 SYGVKD. Trimming removed 8 bases at V and 7 bases at J, with 23 bases between. Details on this clone: The antigen is not known.

The receptor was derived from a human patient who received a liver transplant. A subset of T cells may come from the graft donor. The chain carries TRBV10-3 and TRBJ1-2, with a weak D call TRBD1 (5 bases). The sequencing used CD8+ T cells from blood, collected at the approximately 16-month timepoint. DNA of the CDR3: TGTGCCATCTACCAGCAGGGAGAGGATGCGTCTGGCTACACCTTC. Amino acid sequence: CAIYQQGEDASGYTF.